The clone carrying this T cell receptor beta chain was seen more than once but under ten times. The antigen remains unidentified. Germline-derived CDR1 and CDR2 are MDHEN and SYDVKM. This CDR3 comprises 14 residues. The germline V and J ends were trimmed by 0 bases and 3 bases, with 6 bases remaining between them. The source of the sample is a study of T-cell memory formation after mild COVID-19. Study results and caveats: Day 15 to 85 contractors were CD4/CD8 balanced; later expanders leaned CD4+. Among contracting clones, CD4+ were mainly CM/EM and CD8+ enriched in EMRA.

Constant-segment primers were used for 5'RACE, and the resulting TCR alpha and TCR beta cDNA libraries carried sample barcodes and UMIs. Via MiXCR, TCRdb re-called the 5' RACE reads, giving one row per CDR3 protein. This table holds hundreds of thousands of distinct CDR3 sequences, roughly 14% found once. This sequence originates from a young man who had mild COVID-19 (a few samples of this study predate the infection). Cell type and time point are not known. What was sequenced was PBMCs or a T cell subset sorted from them (not recorded which). This chain joins TRBV28 and TRBJ1-5; D remains unclear. The CDR3 DNA sequence: TGTGCCAGCAGTTTATGGAGAAACAATCAGCCCCAGCATTTT. It specifies CASSLWRNNQPQHF.